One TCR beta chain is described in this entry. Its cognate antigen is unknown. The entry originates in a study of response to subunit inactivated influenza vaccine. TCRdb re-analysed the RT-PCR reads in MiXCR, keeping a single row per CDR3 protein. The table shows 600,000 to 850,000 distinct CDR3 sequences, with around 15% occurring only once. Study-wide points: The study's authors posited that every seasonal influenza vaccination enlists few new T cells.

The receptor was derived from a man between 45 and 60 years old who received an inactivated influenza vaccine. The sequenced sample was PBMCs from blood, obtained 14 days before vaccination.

The DNA of the CDR3 is TGTGCCAGTAGGAGGGAACAGACCCAGTACTTC. Amino acids: CASRREQTQYF. The chain recombines TRBV28 with TRBJ2-5; weak D call: TRBD2 (6 bases). The CDR3 totals 11 residues. Trimming stripped 9 bases from V and 6 bases from J, with 11 bases between. In germline, CDR1 is MDHEN, CDR2 SYDVKM.